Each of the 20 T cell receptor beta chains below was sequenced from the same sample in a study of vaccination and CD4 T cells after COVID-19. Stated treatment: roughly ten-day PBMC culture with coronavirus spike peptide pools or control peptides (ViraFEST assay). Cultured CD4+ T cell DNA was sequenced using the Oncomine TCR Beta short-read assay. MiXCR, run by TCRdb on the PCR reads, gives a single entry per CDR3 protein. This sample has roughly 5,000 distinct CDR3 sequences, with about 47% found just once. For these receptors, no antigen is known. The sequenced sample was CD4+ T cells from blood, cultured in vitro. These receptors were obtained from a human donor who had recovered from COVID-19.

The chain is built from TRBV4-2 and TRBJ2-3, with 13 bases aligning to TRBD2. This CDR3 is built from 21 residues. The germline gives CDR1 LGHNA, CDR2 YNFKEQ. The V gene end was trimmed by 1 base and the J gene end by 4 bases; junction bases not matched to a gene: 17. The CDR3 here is CASSQGEPGLAGIGLADTQYF. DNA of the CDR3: TGTGCCAGCAGCCAAGGGGAGCCGGGACTAGCGGGAATAGGATTGGCAGATACGCAGTATTTT.

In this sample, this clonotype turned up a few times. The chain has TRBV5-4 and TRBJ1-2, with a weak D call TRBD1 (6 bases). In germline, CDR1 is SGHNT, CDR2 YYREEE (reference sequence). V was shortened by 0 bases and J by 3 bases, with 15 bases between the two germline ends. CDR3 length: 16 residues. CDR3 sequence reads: CASSLGHPRGHYGYTF. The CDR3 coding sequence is TGTGCCAGCAGCTTGGGCCATCCCAGGGGACACTATGGCTACACCTTC.

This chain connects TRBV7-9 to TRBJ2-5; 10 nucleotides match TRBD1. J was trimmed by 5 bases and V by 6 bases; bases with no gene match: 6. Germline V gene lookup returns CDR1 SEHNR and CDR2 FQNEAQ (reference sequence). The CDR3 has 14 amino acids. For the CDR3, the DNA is TGTGCCAGCAGTCCGGACAGGGGGTATGAGACCCAGTACTTC. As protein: CASSPDRGYETQYF.

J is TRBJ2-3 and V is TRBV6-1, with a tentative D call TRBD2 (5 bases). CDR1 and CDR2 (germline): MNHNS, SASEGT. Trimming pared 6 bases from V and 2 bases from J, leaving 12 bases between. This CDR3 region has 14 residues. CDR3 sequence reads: CASSLLDITDTQYF. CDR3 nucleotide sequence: TGTGCCAGCAGCCTACTAGATATCACAGATACGCAGTATTTT.

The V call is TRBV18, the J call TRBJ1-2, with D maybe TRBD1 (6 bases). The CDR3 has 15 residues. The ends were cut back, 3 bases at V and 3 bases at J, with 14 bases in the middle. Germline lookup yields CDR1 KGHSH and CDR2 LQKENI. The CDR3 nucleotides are TGTGCCAGCTCACCTCTAGACCAGGGGTACTATGGCTACACCTTC. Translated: CASSPLDQGYYGYTF. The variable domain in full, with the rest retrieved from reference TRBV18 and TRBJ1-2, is NAGVMQNPRHLVRRRGQEARLRCSPMKGHSHVYWYRQLPEEGLKFMVYLQKENIIDESGMPKERFSAEFPKEGPSILRIQQVVRGDSAAYFCASSPLDQGYYGYTFGSGTRLTVV.

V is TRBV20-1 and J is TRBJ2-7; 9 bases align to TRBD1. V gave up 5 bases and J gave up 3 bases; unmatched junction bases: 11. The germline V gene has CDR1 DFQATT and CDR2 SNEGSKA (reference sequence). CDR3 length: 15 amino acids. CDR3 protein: CSAENVGQGHYEQYF. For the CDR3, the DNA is TGCAGTGCTGAAAACGTGGGACAGGGACACTACGAGCAGTACTTC.

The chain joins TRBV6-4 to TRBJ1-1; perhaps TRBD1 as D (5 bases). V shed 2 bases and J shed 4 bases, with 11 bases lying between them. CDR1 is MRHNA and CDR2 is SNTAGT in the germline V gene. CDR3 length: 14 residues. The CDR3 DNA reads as TGTGCCAGCAGTGACACATCGAGGGGCACTGAAGCTTTCTTT. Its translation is CASSDTSRGTEAFF.

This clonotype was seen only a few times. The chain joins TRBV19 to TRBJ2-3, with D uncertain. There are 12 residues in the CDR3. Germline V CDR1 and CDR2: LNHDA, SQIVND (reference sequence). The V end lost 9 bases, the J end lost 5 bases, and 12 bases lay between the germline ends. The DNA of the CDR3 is TGTGCCAGCCGATCACAAGGAGATACGCAGTATTTT. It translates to CASRSQGDTQYF.

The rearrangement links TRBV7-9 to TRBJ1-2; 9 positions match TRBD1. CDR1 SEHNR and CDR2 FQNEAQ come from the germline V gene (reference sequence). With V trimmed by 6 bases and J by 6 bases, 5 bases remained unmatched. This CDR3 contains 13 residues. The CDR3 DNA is TGTGCCAGCAGTATTACAGGGGGCGATGGCTACACCTTC. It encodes CASSITGGDGYTF.

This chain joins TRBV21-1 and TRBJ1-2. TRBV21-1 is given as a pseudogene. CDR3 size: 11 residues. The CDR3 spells CASSKEGGDTF. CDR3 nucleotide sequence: TGTGCCAGCAGCAAAGAGGGTGGCGACACCTTC.

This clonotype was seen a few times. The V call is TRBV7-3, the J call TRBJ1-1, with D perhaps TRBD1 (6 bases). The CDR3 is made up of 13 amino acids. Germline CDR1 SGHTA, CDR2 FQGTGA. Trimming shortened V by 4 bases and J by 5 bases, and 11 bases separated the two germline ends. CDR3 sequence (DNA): TGTGCCAGCAGCTCAACGACAGGTACTGAAGCTTTCTTT. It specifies CASSSTTGTEAFF.

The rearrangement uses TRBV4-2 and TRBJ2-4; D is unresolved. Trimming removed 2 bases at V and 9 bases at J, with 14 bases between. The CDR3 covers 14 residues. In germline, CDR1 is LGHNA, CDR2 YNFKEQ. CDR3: CASSQNELNGIQYF. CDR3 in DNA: TGTGCCAGCAGCCAAAACGAGCTTAACGGCATTCAGTACTTC.

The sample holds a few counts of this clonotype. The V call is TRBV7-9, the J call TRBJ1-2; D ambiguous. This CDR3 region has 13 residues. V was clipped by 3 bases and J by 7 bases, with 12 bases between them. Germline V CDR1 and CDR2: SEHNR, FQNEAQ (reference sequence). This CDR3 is CASSFAAGPGYTF. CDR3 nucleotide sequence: TGTGCCAGCAGCTTCGCCGCGGGCCCTGGCTACACCTTC.

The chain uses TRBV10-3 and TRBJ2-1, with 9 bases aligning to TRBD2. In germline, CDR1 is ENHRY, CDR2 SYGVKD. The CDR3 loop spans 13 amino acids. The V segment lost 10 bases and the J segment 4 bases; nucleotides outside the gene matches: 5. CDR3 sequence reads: CARASGIYNEQFF. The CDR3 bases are TGTGCCAGAGCTAGCGGGATTTACAATGAGCAGTTCTTC.

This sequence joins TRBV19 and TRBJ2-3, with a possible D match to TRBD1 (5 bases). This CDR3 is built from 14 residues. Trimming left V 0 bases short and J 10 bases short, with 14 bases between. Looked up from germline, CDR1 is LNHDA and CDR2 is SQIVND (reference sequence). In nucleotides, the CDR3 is TGTGCCAGTAGTATAGATCTTGGGGCCGAGGCGCAGTATTTT. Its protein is CASSIDLGAEAQYF.

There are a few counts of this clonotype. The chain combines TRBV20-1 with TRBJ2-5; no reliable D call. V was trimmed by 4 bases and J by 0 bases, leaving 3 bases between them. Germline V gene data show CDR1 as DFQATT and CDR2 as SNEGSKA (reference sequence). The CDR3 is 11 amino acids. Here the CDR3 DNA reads TGCAGTGCTATAGACCAAGAGACCCAGTACTTC. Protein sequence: CSAIDQETQYF.

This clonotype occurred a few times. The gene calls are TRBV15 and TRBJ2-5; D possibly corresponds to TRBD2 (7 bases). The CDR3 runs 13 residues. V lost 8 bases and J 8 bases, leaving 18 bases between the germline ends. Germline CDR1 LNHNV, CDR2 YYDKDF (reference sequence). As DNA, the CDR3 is TGTGCCACCGGGGGGGGCGGGGTAATTACCCAGTACTTC. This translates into CATGGGGVITQYF.

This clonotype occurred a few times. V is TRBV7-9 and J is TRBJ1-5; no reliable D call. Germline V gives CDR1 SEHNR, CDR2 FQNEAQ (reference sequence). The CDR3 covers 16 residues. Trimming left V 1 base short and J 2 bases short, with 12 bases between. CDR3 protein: CASSLGTVWGNQPQHF. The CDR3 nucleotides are TGTGCCAGCAGCTTAGGTACGGTGTGGGGCAATCAGCCCCAGCATTTT.

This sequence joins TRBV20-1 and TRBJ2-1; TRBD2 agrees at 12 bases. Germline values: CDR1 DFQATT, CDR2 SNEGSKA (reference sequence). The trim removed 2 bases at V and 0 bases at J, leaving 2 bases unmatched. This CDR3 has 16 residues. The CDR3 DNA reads TGCAGTGCTAGACGACTAGCGGGGGTCTCCTACAATGAGCAGTTCTTC. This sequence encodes CSARRLAGVSYNEQFF.

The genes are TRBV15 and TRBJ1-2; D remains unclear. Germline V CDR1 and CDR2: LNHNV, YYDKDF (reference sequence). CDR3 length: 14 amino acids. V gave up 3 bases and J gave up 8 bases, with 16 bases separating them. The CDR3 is CATSSERYTGGYTF. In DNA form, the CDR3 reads TGTGCCACCAGCAGCGAGCGGTACACTGGGGGCTACACCTTC.